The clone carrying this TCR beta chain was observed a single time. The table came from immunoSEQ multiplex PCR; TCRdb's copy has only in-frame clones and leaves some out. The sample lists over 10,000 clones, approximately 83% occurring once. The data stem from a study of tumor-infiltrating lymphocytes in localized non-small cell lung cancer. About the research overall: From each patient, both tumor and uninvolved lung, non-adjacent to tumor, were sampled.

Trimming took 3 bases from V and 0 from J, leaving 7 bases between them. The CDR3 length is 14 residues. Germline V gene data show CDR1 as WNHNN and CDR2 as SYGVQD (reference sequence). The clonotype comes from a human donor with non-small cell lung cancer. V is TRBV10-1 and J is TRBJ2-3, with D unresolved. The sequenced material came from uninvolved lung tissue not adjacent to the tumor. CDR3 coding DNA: TGCGCCAGCAGTGATGGGTCGAGCACAGATACGCAGTATTTT. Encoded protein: CASSDGSSTDTQYF.